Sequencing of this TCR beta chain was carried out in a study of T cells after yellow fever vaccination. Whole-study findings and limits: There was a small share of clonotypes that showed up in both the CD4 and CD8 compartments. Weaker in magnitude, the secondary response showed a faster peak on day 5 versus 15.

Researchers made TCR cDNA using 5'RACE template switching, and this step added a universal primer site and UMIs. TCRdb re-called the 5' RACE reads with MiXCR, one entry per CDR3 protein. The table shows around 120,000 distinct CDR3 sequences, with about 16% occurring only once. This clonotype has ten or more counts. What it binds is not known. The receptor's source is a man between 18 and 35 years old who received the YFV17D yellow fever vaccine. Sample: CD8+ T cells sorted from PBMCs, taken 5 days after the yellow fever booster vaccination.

The CDR3 sequence: CASSLGGGPLEETQYF. As DNA, the CDR3 is TGCGCCAGCAGCTTGGGAGGTGGGCCCTTGGAGGAGACCCAGTACTTC. This chain joins TRBV5-1 and TRBJ2-5, with no clear D. Deletions cut 0 bases from V and 5 bases from J, with 17 bases between. There are 16 residues in the CDR3. CDR1 and CDR2 (germline): SGHRS, YFSETQ.